This T cell receptor (beta chain) came from a study of blood T cell repertoires in COVID-19. Using immunoSEQ multiplex PCR, the repertoire was profiled, and TCRdb retains in-frame clones only, with some absent. Counted here are 310,000 or so clones, around 90% occurring once; the ten biggest clones make up about 1.1%. The V gene end was trimmed by 2 bases and the J gene end by 10 bases; junction bases not matched to a gene: 17. This CDR3 spans 18 amino acids. Per the germline V gene, CDR1 is LNHNV and CDR2 is YYDKDF (reference sequence). The chain is built from TRBV15 and TRBJ2-1; 10 nucleotides line up with TRBD1. The material sequenced was PBMCs or T cells enriched from blood (not recorded which). The source is a young woman who had recovered from COVID-19. CDR3 loop: CATSRRPSGTGVSGEQFF. The CDR3 DNA is TGTGCCACCAGCAGACGCCCATCCGGGACAGGGGTTTCAGGGGAGCAGTTCTTC.